This is a list of T cell receptor beta chains from one sample in a study of cytomegalovirus exposure and HLA in healthy donors. The repertoire was sequenced with immunoSEQ multiplex PCR; TCRdb's copy has only in-frame clones and lacks some. The sample totals about 51,000 clones; its top ten clones hold less than 2.5%. Sample: PBMCs. The receptor set was obtained from a female donor in good health and CMV-seronegative. CDR3s include the opening cysteine and the closing phenylalanine or tryptophan. D genes are given only for firm matches.

cdr3_nt	cdr3_aa	j_call	d_call	v_call
TGTGCCAGCAGTTTTGGGACAGGGGGCTACGAGCAGTACTTC	CASSFGTGGYEQYF	TRBJ2-7	TRBD1	TRBV27
TGTGCCTGGACGCGGGACAGGGCCCCTTTAAACTCTGGAAACACCATATATTTT	CAWTRDRAPLNSGNTIYF	TRBJ1-3	TRBD1	TRBV30
TGTGCCAGCAGCGTAAGTGCGGGGGGACCAGATAAGCAGTATTTT	CASSVSAGGPDKQYF	TRBJ2-3	TRBD2	TRBV9
TGTGCCAGCTACGGGACAGACACGGGTCAGCCCCAGCATTTT	CASYGTDTGQPQHF	TRBJ1-5	TRBD1	TRBV19
TGTGCCAGCAGCCAAGAACAGTCTAGCGGACACTACAATGAGCAGTTCTTC	CASSQEQSSGHYNEQFF	TRBJ2-1	TRBD2	TRBV4-2
TGTGCCAGCTCACCCGACAGTCAAGCTTTCTTT	CASSPDSQAFF	TRBJ1-1	-	TRBV18
TGTGCCAGCAGCTCCCTAGGGACAGTGAACACTGAAGCTTTCTTT	CASSSLGTVNTEAFF	TRBJ1-1	TRBD1	TRBV7-2
TGCGCCAGCAGCTTAGGACAGGGCTATGGCTACACCTTC	CASSLGQGYGYTF	TRBJ1-2	TRBD1	TRBV4-1
TGTGCCAGCAGCCCCATCTGGGGGGGAGGCACTGAAGCTTTCTTT	CASSPIWGGGTEAFF	TRBJ1-1	-	TRBV6-4
TGTGCCAGCAGCCAATTCCACGAGGGGGGGACTAACTATGGCTACACCTTC	CASSQFHEGGTNYGYTF	TRBJ1-2	-	TRBV16
TGTGCCAGCTCCTTAGAGGGCGAGACCCAGTACTTC	CASSLEGETQYF	TRBJ2-5	-	TRBV18
TGTGCCAGCAGTGAAGATGGACAGGGGGCCTACGAGCAGTACTTC	CASSEDGQGAYEQYF	TRBJ2-7	TRBD1	TRBV6-1
TGTGCCAGCAGTTACTCAGGGGCGATGAACACTGAAGCTTTCTTT	CASSYSGAMNTEAFF	TRBJ1-1	-	TRBV6-5
TGTGCCTGGGAAGGGGACAGTCACTACGAGCAGTACTTC	CAWEGDSHYEQYF	TRBJ2-7	TRBD1	TRBV30
TGTGCCAGCAGTGCAGGGTCTCGGAATCAGCCCCAGCATTTT	CASSAGSRNQPQHF	TRBJ1-5	-	TRBV28
TGCGCCAGCCGGACAGGGGGCGGATCTAATGAAAAACTGTTTTTT	CASRTGGGSNEKLFF	TRBJ1-4	TRBD1	TRBV10-1
TGTGCCTGGAGTGTCAGGGCTAGTTCACCCCTCCACTTT	CAWSVRASSPLHF	TRBJ1-6	-	TRBV30
TGTGCCAGCAGTTCGACAGGGACCCCTCTCCTACAGTACTTC	CASSSTGTPLLQYF	TRBJ2-7	TRBD1	TRBV7-8
TGTGCCATCAGGGCGGGGGAGAGCGAGAATCAGCCCCAGCATTTT	CAIRAGESENQPQHF	TRBJ1-5	-	TRBV10-3
TGTGCCAGCAGCGGGACTCACCAGGGGGACAATGAGCAGTTCTTC	CASSGTHQGDNEQFF	TRBJ2-1	-	TRBV6-5
TGCAGCGTGAAGGGACAGGGCTTTGATCAGCCCCAGCATTTT	CSVKGQGFDQPQHF	TRBJ1-5	TRBD1	TRBV29-1
TGTGCCTGGACTAGCCGGGGGGAGCAGTTCTTC	CAWTSRGEQFF	TRBJ2-1	-	TRBV30
TGTGCCAGCAGTTTCCTCGGGGCGGACAGGGAGAGGTATGGCTACACCTTC	CASSFLGADRERYGYTF	TRBJ1-2	TRBD1	TRBV27
TGTGCCAGCAGCTTCGGTCTAGCGGGTCACAATGAGCAGTTCTTC	CASSFGLAGHNEQFF	TRBJ2-1	TRBD2	TRBV7-9